This T cell receptor beta chain was recovered during a study of blood T cell repertoires in COVID-19 (TCRdb year 2020). Context from the whole study: Samples covering the acute and convalescent phases of COVID-19 were provided by collaborators in the United States, Italy and Spain. The material from the prospective study consisted of cDNA or gDNA derived from T cells, B-cell-depleted T cells, or PBMCs. Subjects who had been exposed to COVID-19, were actively infected with it, or had recovered from it provided the deeply sampled blood TCRbeta repertoires that made up the dataset. The repertoires were released in a freely available public database meant as a resource for research on the immune response to SARS-CoV-2. The samples were drawn from two sources: the first 160 participants of the ongoing ImmuneRACE study, and 1,254 subjects contributed by 6 global collaborators. Sample metadata almost always included a de-identified subject ID, COVID-19 status, age in years and sex. Where HLA class I and class II types were available, the types were taken from metadata supplied by the sample provider, not from assay-based typing. Overall study results and their limits: The amount of clinical and demographic metadata varied by source and participant and was provided uncurated.

As to this clone: What this receptor recognizes is not known. No qualities accompany the bases; no much larger clone lies one base away.

One collaborating source in Seattle enrolled patients while the patients were actively infected and followed the patients over time throughout the course of disease. The collaborating institutions used their own protocols to collect whole blood in K2EDTA tubes. Collaborator samples were shipped for TCRbeta analysis as frozen whole blood, isolated PBMCs, or DNA extracted from either sample type. TCRbeta CDR3 regions were amplified from genomic DNA using the immunoSEQ Assay, a bias-controlled multiplex PCR. From the authors' description of their analysis: Nucleated cell counts per sample were estimated from amplification of reference gene primers within the assay. Sequence reads were collapsed and filtered to measure the absolute abundance of every unique TCRbeta CDR3 rearrangement. Productive Simpson clonality was computed per sample as the square root of Simpson's diversity index over productive rearrangements. TCRdb's version of the immuneACCESS table is confined to in-frame rearrangements and falls short of the full clone set. An unresolved V gene accounts for under half of the shortfall where checked; the remainder is of unknown origin. V and J calls and clone size are those listed in that table; D and trimming were worked out from the DNA. This sample holds more than 95,000 clones; around 82% were observed only once. The ten largest clones represent about 18% of the sample.

The CDR3 runs 12 amino acids, cysteine and phenylalanine included. The read is trimmed to its CDR3 DNA, 36 bases read in frame from base 1. V loses 5 bases of germline sequence and J loses 10 bases, and the interval between the two ends is 14 bases. This receptor was taken from a young man with COVID-19, enrolled during active disease. The sequenced sample consisted of peripheral blood. The rearrangement combines TRBV12-3 or TRBV12-4 with TRBJ1-2; a tentative D call is TRBD1 (5 bases match). For the CDR3, the sequence is CASSPTDSSYTF. The DNA reads TGTGCCAGCAGTCCAACCGACAGTTCCTACACCTTC.